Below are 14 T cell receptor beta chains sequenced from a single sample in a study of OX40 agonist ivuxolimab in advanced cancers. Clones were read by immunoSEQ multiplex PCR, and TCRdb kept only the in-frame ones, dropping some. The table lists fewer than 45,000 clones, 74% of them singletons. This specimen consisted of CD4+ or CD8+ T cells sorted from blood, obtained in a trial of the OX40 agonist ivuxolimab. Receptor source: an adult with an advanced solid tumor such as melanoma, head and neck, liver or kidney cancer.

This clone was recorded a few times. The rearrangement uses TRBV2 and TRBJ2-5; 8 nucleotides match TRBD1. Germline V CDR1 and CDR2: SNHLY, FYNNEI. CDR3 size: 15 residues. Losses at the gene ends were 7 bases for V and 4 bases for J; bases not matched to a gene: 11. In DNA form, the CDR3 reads TGTGCCAGCACGGCAACAGGGGGTCGTTCAGAGACCCAGTACTTC. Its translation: CASTATGGRSETQYF.

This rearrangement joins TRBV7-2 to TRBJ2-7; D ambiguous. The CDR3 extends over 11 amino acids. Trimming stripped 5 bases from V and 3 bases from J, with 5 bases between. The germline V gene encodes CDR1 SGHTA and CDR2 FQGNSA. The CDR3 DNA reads TGTGCCAGCAGCCCCGGCTACGAGCAGTACTTC. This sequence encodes CASSPGYEQYF.

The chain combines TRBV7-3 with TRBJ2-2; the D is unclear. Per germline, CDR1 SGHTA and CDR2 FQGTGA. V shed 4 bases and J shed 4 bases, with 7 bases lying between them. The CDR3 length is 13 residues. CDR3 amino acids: CASSWGATGELFF. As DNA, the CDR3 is TGTGCCAGCAGCTGGGGTGCCACCGGGGAGCTGTTTTTT.

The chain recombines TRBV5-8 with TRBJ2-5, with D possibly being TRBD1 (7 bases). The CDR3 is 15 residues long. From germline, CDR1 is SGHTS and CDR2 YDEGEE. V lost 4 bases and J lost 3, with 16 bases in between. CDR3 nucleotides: TGTGCCAGCAGCCCGAGGGGGCGCGGGGAAGAGACCCAGTACTTC. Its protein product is CASSPRGRGEETQYF.

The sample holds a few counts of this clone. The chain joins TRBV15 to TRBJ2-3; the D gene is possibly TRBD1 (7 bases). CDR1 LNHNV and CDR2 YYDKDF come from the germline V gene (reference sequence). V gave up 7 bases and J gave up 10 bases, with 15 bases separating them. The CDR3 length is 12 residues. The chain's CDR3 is CATNQGGAAQYF. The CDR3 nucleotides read TGTGCCACCAATCAGGGGGGCGCGGCGCAGTATTTT. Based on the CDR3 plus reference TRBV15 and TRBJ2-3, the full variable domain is DAMVIQNPRYQVTQFGKPVTLSCSQTLNHNVMYWYQQKSSQAPKLLFHYYDKDFNNEADTPDNFQSRRPNTSFCFLDIRSPGLGDTAMYLCATNQGGAAQYFGPGTRLTVL.

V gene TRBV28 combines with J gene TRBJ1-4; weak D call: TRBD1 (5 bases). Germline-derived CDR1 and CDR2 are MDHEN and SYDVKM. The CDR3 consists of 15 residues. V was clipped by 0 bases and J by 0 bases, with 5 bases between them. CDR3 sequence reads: CASSLWTATNEKLFF. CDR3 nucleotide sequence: TGTGCCAGCAGTTTATGGACAGCAACTAATGAAAAACTGTTTTTT.

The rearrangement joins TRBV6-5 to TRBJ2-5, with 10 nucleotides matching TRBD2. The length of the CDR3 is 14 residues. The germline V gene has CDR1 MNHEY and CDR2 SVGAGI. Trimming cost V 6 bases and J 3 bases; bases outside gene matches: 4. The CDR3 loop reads CASRHLAGEETQYF. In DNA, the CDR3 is TGTGCCAGCAGACACCTAGCGGGGGAAGAGACCCAGTACTTC.

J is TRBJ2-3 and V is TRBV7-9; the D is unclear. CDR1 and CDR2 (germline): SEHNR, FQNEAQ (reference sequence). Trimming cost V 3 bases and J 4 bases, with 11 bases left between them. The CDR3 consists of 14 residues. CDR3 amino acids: CASSFVQLSDTQYF. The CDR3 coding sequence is TGTGCCAGCAGCTTCGTGCAGTTATCAGATACGCAGTATTTT. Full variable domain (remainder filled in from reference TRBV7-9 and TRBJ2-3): DTGVSQNPRHKITKRGQNVTFRCDPISEHNRLYWYRQTLGQGPEFLTYFQNEAQLEKSRLLSDRFSAERPKGSFSTLEIQRTEQGDSAMYLCASSFVQLSDTQYFGPGTRLTVL.

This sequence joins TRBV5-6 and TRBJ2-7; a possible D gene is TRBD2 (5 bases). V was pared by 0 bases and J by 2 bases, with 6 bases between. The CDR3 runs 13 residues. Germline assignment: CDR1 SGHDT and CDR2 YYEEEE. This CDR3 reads CASSLAGTYEQYV. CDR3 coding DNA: TGTGCCAGCAGCTTGGCGGGGACCTACGAGCAGTACGTC.

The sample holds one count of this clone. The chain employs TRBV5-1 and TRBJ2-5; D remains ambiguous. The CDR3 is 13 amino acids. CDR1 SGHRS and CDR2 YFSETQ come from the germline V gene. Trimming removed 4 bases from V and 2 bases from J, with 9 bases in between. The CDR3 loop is CASSPEPQETQYF. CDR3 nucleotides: TGCGCCAGCAGCCCTGAGCCACAAGAGACCCAGTACTTC.

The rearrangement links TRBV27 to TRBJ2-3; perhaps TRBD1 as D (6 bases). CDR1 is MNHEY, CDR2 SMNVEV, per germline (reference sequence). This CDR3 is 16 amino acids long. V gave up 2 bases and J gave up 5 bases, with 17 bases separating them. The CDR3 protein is CASSLQRGKGRDTQYF. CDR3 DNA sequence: TGTGCCAGCAGTTTACAAAGGGGGAAGGGGAGAGATACGCAGTATTTT.

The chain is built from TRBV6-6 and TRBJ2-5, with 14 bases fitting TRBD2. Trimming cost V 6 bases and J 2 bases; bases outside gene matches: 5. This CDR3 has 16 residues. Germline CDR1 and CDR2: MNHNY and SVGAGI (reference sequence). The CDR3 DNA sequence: TGTGCCAGCAGCGCCCGACTAGCGGGGGGGCAAGAGACCCAGTACTTC. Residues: CASSARLAGGQETQYF.

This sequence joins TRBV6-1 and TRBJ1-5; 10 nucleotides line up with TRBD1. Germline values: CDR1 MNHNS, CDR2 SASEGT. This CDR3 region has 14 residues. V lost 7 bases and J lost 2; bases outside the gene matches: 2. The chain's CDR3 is CASTTGGGNQPQHF. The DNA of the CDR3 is TGTGCCAGCACGACAGGGGGCGGCAATCAGCCCCAGCATTTT.

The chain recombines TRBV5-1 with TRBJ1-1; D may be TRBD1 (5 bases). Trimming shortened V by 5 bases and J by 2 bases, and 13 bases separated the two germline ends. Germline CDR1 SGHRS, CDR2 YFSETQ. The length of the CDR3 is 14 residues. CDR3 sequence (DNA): TGCGCCAGCAGATGGGACCCAACTAACACTGAAGCTTTCTTT. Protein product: CASRWDPTNTEAFF.